This TCR beta chain was identified during a study of T cell repertoires in cytomegalovirus infection. Overall study context: Both a matching HLA type and CMV infection were indicated by public TCR beta signatures. Study-level results: Identification of carriers of CMV plus the relevant HLA was achieved through cumulative public TCR beta family frequency. The ex vivo response was dominated by HLA-C-restricted CMV-specific TCR beta clonotypes.

From the reads, TCRdb called clonotypes with MiXCR, one entry per CDR3 protein. The table includes around 490,000 distinct CDR3 sequences, roughly 29% detected once. A note on this clonotype: The antigen is unknown.

Trimming stripped 5 bases from V and 3 bases from J, with 16 bases between. The CDR3 contains 16 residues. Looked up from germline, CDR1 is SGHAT and CDR2 is FQNNGV. Material: PBMCs. The receptor was isolated from a human donor in good health (CMV status not recorded). Some clones in this sample may be carry-over from other donors' samples. This sequence joins TRBV11-2 and TRBJ2-2; a possible D gene is TRBD1 (6 bases). The CDR3 protein is CASSRKAQGYTGELFF. In nucleotides, the CDR3 is TGTGCCAGCAGCCGAAAGGCACAGGGATACACCGGGGAGCTGTTTTTT. Complete variable domain (other parts from reference TRBV11-2 and TRBJ2-2): EAGVAQSPRYKIIEKRQSVAFWCNPISGHATLYWYQQILGQGPKLLIQFQNNGVVDDSQLPKDRFSAERLKGVDSTLKIQPAKLEDSAVYLCASSRKAQGYTGELFFGEGSRLTVL.